The clone carrying this TCR beta chain was counted ten times or more. Its cognate antigen is unknown. This specimen comes from a study of regulatory T cells in long-lasting Graves disease. General study findings and limits: Investigators studied peripheral blood only, not thyroid tissue.

Germline CDR1 is GTSNPN and CDR2 is SVGIG (reference sequence). V dropped 1 base and J dropped 4 bases, with 8 bases sitting between them. This CDR3 region has 13 residues. The TCR beta library used iRepertoire HTBI primers with Arm-PCR amplification of CDR3. Each CDR3 protein is one row after TCRdb ran MiXCR on the multiplex PCR reads. Of 530,000 or so distinct CDR3 sequences listed, approximately 15% were seen once; the top ten hold roughly 10%. Time point reported: newly diagnosed GD, antithyroid drugs for less than 3 months. The TCR library was prepared using RNA isolated from PBMCs. Graves' disease diagnosis was established per American Thyroid Association guidelines. This sample was also put to use in a study of T cells in Graves' hyperthyroidism and ophthalmopathy. That study adds: Subjects aged 18 to 65 presented with newly diagnosed hyperthyroidism of less than 2 months' duration.

The clonotype comes from a man under 40 with Graves disease. The input for sequencing was peripheral blood mononuclear cells (PBMCs), taken at new diagnosis, from a patient treated with antithyroid drugs. The gene calls are TRBV30 and TRBJ1-5, with TRBD1 as a possible D gene (5 bases). Written as DNA, the CDR3 is TGTGCCTGGAGTGCTACAGGTAATCAGCCCCAGCATTTT. This translates into CAWSATGNQPQHF.